This T cell receptor (beta chain) is drawn from a study of metastatic and nonmetastatic thyroid tumors. Study at large: Malignant thyroid and benign thyroid patients provided blood and tumor or nodule tissue whose repertoires were compared.

Whole-study findings and limits: Relative to benign nodules, malignant thyroid tumors were reportedly characterized by significantly elevated TCR beta diversity in blood and tumor.

Authors' data handling: A distant-metastasis classifier for papillary thyroid cancer was built using CDR3 differences across clinicopathological groups. With MiXCR, TCRdb called clones anew from the PCR reads. The V and J calls were determined by TCRdb, not by the authors. Seen here are around 41,000 clones, roughly 14% observed once, and the top ten hold more than 8%. The CDR3 extends over 18 amino acids. V dropped 4 bases and J dropped 0 bases, with 20 bases sitting between them. Germline loops: CDR1 SGHRS, CDR2 YFSETQ. On this clone itself: Its antigen is not identified.

Every patient was untreated before thyroid surgery. The V gene is TRBV5-1, the J gene TRBJ2-1; D remains unclear. Sequencing used blood. This sequence was found in a female donor with papillary thyroid cancer or a benign thyroid nodule (not recorded which). Some clones in this sample may be carry-over from other donors' samples. The CDR3 protein is CASSALRYYATSYNEQFF. In DNA, the CDR3 is TGCGCCAGCAGCGCCCTTAGATACTATGCGACCTCCTACAATGAGCAGTTCTTC.